This T cell receptor beta chain comes out of a study of control samples from healthy donors and cancer patients (dated by TCRdb to 2018 to 2020). Concerning this clone itself: Its antigen is not yet known. Base qualities are not recorded, but no much larger clone differs from it by a single base.

Libraries were made using the immunoSEQ multiplex PCR assay. TCRdb took this table from immuneACCESS and kept in-frame rearrangements with V and J called. Such tables lack part of the clones; where checked against another copy, unresolved V genes explain under half of the gap, and the rest is unexplained. The sample profile shows around 140,000 clones; roughly 92% of them were found once. The top ten constitute roughly 6% of the sample. The receptor's source is a man aged 18 to 30 in good health. What was sequenced was blood.

CDR3 protein: CASSQDRGVPSYEQYF. The bases read TGTGCCAGCAGCCAAGATCGCGGGGTTCCGTCCTACGAGCAGTACTTC. The chain is encoded by TRBV14 joined to TRBJ2-7, with TRBD2 tentatively as D gene (6 bases match). According to the germline V gene, CDR1 reads SGHDN and CDR2 reads FVKESK. Trimming costs V 0 bases and J 1 base, and their ends lie 13 bases apart. Inclusive of the bounding cysteine and phenylalanine, the CDR3 is 16 residues long. Just the 48-base CDR3 DNA is kept, in frame starting at base 1. Beyond the CDR3, the reference TRBV14 and TRBJ2-7 genes provide the residues; the full variable domain reads: EAGVTQFPSHSVIEKGQTVTLRCDPISGHDNLYWYRRVMGKEIKFLLHFVKESKQDESGMPNNRFLAERTGGTYSTLKVQPAELEDSGVYFCASSQDRGVPSYEQYFGPGTRLTVT.